This TCR beta chain derives from a study of blood T cell repertoires in COVID-19. Turning to the study itself: Sources were T cells, B-cell-depleted T cells, or PBMCs; the material itself was cDNA or gDNA.

Authors' data handling: Estimation of nucleated cell counts relied on the amplification of reference gene primers. Only in-frame clones appear in the TCRdb table, and some are missing; sequencing was by immunoSEQ multiplex PCR. Clonal size and the V and J genes are those of that table, whereas D and trimming came from the DNA. The sample holds around 170,000 clones, 88% seen once. Trimming removed 1 base at V and 2 bases at J, with 15 bases between. This CDR3 contains 17 residues. Per germline, CDR1 LGHNA and CDR2 YNFKEQ. The rearrangement links TRBV4-2 to TRBJ2-1, with a weak D call TRBD2 (6 bases). The sequencing sample was made of PBMCs or T cells enriched from blood (not recorded which). This receptor was identified in a woman aged 18-29 years who had recovered from COVID-19. The CDR3, as DNA: TGTGCCAGCAGCCAAGTATTGGAGGGCCCGACCTACAATGAGCAGTTCTTC. Translation gives CASSQVLEGPTYNEQFF.